Each of the 15 T cell receptor beta chains below was sequenced from the same sample in a study of molecular identifiers for immune sequencing clone quantification. MiXCR was run by TCRdb on the PCR reads, yielding one entry per CDR3 protein. The data contain around 470,000 distinct CDR3 sequences, 25% of them singletons. Specimen: naive CD8+ T cells from blood, with Jurkat cell RNA spiked in. The subset denotes: FACS-sorted CD8+CD4-CCR7+CD45RA+ naive T cells. All receptors derive from a human donor in good health. Some libraries in this study had Jurkat cell RNA spiked in.

This rearrangement joins TRBV7-6 to TRBJ2-1; D assignment may be TRBD1 or TRBD2 (6 bases each). This CDR3 has 15 residues. Germline V gene data show CDR1 as SGHVS and CDR2 as FNYEAQ. The ends were cut back, 0 bases at V and 9 bases at J, with 15 bases in the middle. CDR3 DNA: TGTGCCAGCAGCTTAGCGGGGGGCTATACGGGTGAGCAGTTCTTC. Its protein product is CASSLAGGYTGEQFF.

The sample holds a few counts of this clonotype. In DNA form, the CDR3 reads TGTGCCAGCAGTGAAGCGGTACTAGCGGTATTCGGTGAGCAGTTCTTC. Translated: CASSEAVLAVFGEQFF. This rearrangement joins TRBV2 to TRBJ2-1; 8 nucleotides line up with TRBD2. Germline loops: CDR1 SNHLY, CDR2 FYNNEI. V lost 0 bases and J lost 9; bases outside the gene matches: 10. The CDR3 is made up of 16 amino acids.

This clonotype has a count of ten or more. The chain combines TRBV29-1 with TRBJ2-2; TRBD1 aligns across 7 bases. CDR1 is SQVTM and CDR2 is ANQGSEA in the germline V gene. The CDR3 contains 16 residues. With V trimmed by 2 bases and J by 4 bases, 10 bases remained unmatched. In DNA, the CDR3 is TGCAGCGTTGAAAAGCAGGGGGTATCAGGCACCGGGGAGCTGTTTTTT. The encoded protein is CSVEKQGVSGTGELFF.

The genes are TRBV7-9 and TRBJ2-5, with D perhaps assigned TRBD1 or TRBD2 (6 bases each). There are 17 residues in the CDR3. Per germline, CDR1 SEHNR and CDR2 FQNEAQ (reference sequence). V was shortened by 3 bases and J by 5 bases, with 22 bases between the two germline ends. The CDR3 here is CASSLTGLLVGGETQYF. The CDR3 DNA reads as TGTGCCAGCAGCTTGACAGGCCTTTTAGTAGGAGGGGAGACCCAGTACTTC.

V usage is TRBV6-5 and J usage is TRBJ2-7; no firm D call. This CDR3 comprises 15 residues. V lost 5 bases to trimming and J lost 0 bases, with 14 bases between them. Germline V gene sequence: CDR1 MNHEY, CDR2 SVGAGI. The CDR3 nucleotides are TGTGCCAGCAGTACCCGGGCCGCGAGCTCCTACGAGCAGTACTTC. Its protein product is CASSTRAASSYEQYF.

This rearrangement joins TRBV25-1 to TRBJ2-7, with 7 bases aligning to TRBD1. V trimming: 6 bases; J trimming: 6 bases; junction bases outside the gene matches: 5. From germline, CDR1 is MGHDK and CDR2 SYGVNS. This CDR3 region has 12 residues. The CDR3 is CASRLGGGEQYF. CDR3 DNA: TGTGCCAGCAGACTAGGGGGCGGCGAGCAGTACTTC.

The chain recombines TRBV6-2 or TRBV6-3 with TRBJ1-5; D uncertain. The germline gives CDR1 MNHEY, CDR2 SVGEGT. V dropped 2 bases and J dropped 5 bases, with 10 bases sitting between them. This CDR3 has 14 residues. The CDR3 sequence is CASSYDRRYQPQHF. CDR3 sequence (DNA): TGTGCCAGCAGTTACGACCGCAGATATCAGCCCCAGCATTTT.

Points on this clonotype: A much more abundant neighbour one base away suggests this may be a read error. The chain employs TRBV4-3 and TRBJ2-3, with 7 bases that match TRBD2. Per the germline V gene, CDR1 is LGHNA and CDR2 is YSLEER. This CDR3 has 15 amino acids. The ends lost 1 base at V and 4 bases at J; junction bases unmatched: 5. In nucleotides, the CDR3 is TGCGCCAGCAGCCAAGGGCGGGGGTCCCCAGATACGCAGTATTTT. Its protein product is CASSQGRGSPDTQYF.

On this clonotype: A clone one base away is much larger, so this may be a read error. As the CDR3 is not closed by the conserved phenylalanine or tryptophan, this likely results from a read error. V and J are TRBV29-1 and TRBJ2-1; 8 bases are a match to TRBD1. J gave up 7 bases and V 3 bases, and 8 bases lay outside the gene matches. Germline-derived CDR1 and CDR2 are SQVTM and ANQGSEA. The CDR3 is 14 amino acids. CDR3 DNA: TGCAGCGTTGAGCCGGACAGGGCTTGGAATGAGCAGTTCCTC. As protein: CSVEPDRAWNEQFL.

This chain links TRBV10-3 with TRBJ1-5; possible D gene TRBD1, 5 bases. Trimming pared 3 bases from V and 3 bases from J, leaving 9 bases between. The CDR3 has 14 residues. Germline assignment: CDR1 ENHRY and CDR2 SYGVKD. Written as DNA, the CDR3 is TGTGCCATCAGTGATGGGGGGTCCAATCAGCCCCAGCATTTT. Protein product: CAISDGGSNQPQHF.

This clonotype was detected ten times or more. CDR3 amino acids: CASSPMRGLAGSGQFF. The CDR3 DNA reads TGTGCCAGCAGTCCAATGCGGGGACTAGCGGGGTCCGGGCAGTTCTTC. This sequence joins TRBV12-3 or TRBV12-4 and TRBJ2-1; 13 bases are a match to TRBD2. J gave up 12 bases and V 5 bases, and 13 bases lay outside the gene matches. This CDR3 spans 16 amino acids.

About this clonotype: A much more abundant neighbour one base away suggests this may be a read error. The J gene is TRBJ2-3, the V gene TRBV19; D gene ambiguous. The CDR3 extends over 13 amino acids. Germline CDR1 LNHDA, CDR2 SQIVND (reference sequence). The CDR3 nucleotides read TGTGTCAGTAGTACCTCCGACGCAGATACGCAGTATTTT. Translation: CVSSTSDADTQYF. The entire variable domain, with the rest obtained from reference TRBV19 and TRBJ2-3, is as follows: DGGITQSPKYLFRKEGQNVTLSCEQNLNHDAMYWYRQDPGQGLRLIYYSQIVNDFQKGDIAEGYSVSREKKESFPLTVTSAQKNPTAFYLCVSSTSDADTQYFGPGTRLTVL.

Regarding this clonotype: This could be a read error, since a much larger clone is one nucleotide away. This chain joins TRBV5-1 and TRBJ2-3, with D maybe TRBD1 (5 bases). The length of the CDR3 is 17 residues. The germline V gene encodes CDR1 SGHRS and CDR2 YFSETQ. CDR3 sequence reads: CASSPPQGPIGTDAQYF. The CDR3 nucleotides read TGCGCCAGCAGCCCCCCTCAGGGCCCGATAGGTACAGATGCGCAGTATTTT.

This clonotype occurred many times. The chain combines TRBV29-1 with TRBJ2-3; 13 nucleotides line up with TRBD2. Germline CDR1 is SQVTM and CDR2 is ANQGSEA. The V segment lost 0 bases and the J segment 5 bases; nucleotides outside the gene matches: 11. This CDR3 spans 18 amino acids. Written as DNA, the CDR3 is TGCAGCGTTGAAGACCTAATCGGACTAGCGGGGGACGGAGATACGCAGTATTTT. It specifies CSVEDLIGLAGDGDTQYF.

In this sample, this clonotype turned up many times. The chain joins TRBV6-5 to TRBJ2-2, with D perhaps TRBD1 (6 bases). V gave up 0 bases and J gave up 4 bases, with 6 bases separating them. The CDR3 runs 14 residues. Germline V gives CDR1 MNHEY, CDR2 SVGAGI. CDR3 in DNA: TGTGCCAGCAGTTACTCCAGGGGCACCGGGGAGCTGTTTTTT. Translating gives CASSYSRGTGELFF.